The next 17 T cell receptor beta chains were all read from a single sample in a study of Ad26.COV2.S vaccination and SARS-CoV-2 variants. The treatment denotes: 19 received Ad26.COV2.S at low or high dose, single or two shots; 5 received placebo; per-sample allocation not given. Collection of the samples took place on day 63 after the first injection of vaccine or placebo. Sequencing used immunoSEQ multiplex PCR; TCRdb keeps in-frame clones, though not all of them. Altogether about 350,000 clones are present, roughly 84% being singletons, with the ten largest covering approximately 3.5%. The sequencing here drew on peripheral blood, taken in a trial of Ad26.COV2.S vaccine versus placebo. The receptors were sampled from a person between 18 and 65 years old who received the Ad26.COV2.S COVID-19 vaccine or a placebo.

The genes are TRBV5-8 and TRBJ2-7; D not certain. The CDR3 runs to 10 residues. CDR1 and CDR2 from the germline V gene are SGHTS and YDEGEE. The ends were cut back, 8 bases at V and 4 bases at J, with 7 bases in the middle. CDR3 sequence: CASASYEQYF. The CDR3 DNA sequence: TGTGCCAGTGCCAGTTACGAGCAGTACTTC.

The chain uses TRBV10-3 and TRBJ2-7; maybe TRBD1 (6 bases). This CDR3 contains 12 residues. The germline V and J ends were trimmed by 8 bases and 2 bases, with 10 bases remaining between them. Germline V gene lookup returns CDR1 ENHRY and CDR2 SYGVKD. CDR3 residues: CAIGQRTYEQYF. For the CDR3, the DNA is TGTGCCATCGGACAGCGCACCTACGAGCAGTACTTC.

The V and J genes are TRBV7-9 and TRBJ2-5, with D possibly TRBD2 on 6 matching bases. V lost 3 bases to trimming and J lost 5 bases, with 10 bases between them. The CDR3 sequence is 13 residues long. Germline V gives CDR1 SEHNR, CDR2 FQNEAQ (reference sequence). CDR3 sequence: CASSLAGRETQYF. DNA of the CDR3: TGTGCCAGCAGCTTGGCGGGAAGGGAGACCCAGTACTTC.

The J gene is TRBJ1-2, the V gene TRBV6-6; 10 bases align to TRBD1. The CDR3 runs 16 residues. The germline V gene has CDR1 MNHNY and CDR2 SVGAGI (reference sequence). The V and J ends lost 0 bases and 8 bases, in that order; junction bases with no gene match: 9. The CDR3 sequence is CASSYSTGGHAMGYTF. The DNA for the CDR3 is TGTGCCAGCAGTTACTCGACAGGGGGCCATGCGATGGGCTACACCTTC.

The chain recombines TRBV4-1 with TRBJ1-3, with a weak D call TRBD1 (5 bases). This CDR3 is built from 16 residues. Germline CDR1 and CDR2: MGHRA and YSYEKL. Trimming cost V 1 base and J 0 bases, with 10 bases left between them. CDR3 region: CASSQGTGSSGNTIYF. The CDR3 region has the DNA TGCGCCAGCAGCCAAGGAACAGGATCCTCTGGAAACACCATATATTTT.

The chain links TRBV5-1 to TRBJ2-1; the D gene is possibly TRBD2 (6 bases). V was clipped by 0 bases and J by 1 base, with 8 bases between them. CDR1 is SGHRS, CDR2 YFSETQ, per germline. CDR3 length: 15 amino acids. CDR3 sequence (DNA): TGCGCCAGCAGCTTGGTTAGCGGATCCTACAATGAGCAGTTCTTC. Protein sequence: CASSLVSGSYNEQFF. The full variable domain, in which reference TRBV5-1 and TRBJ2-1 provide the parts outside the CDR3, is KAGVTQTPRYLIKTRGQQVTLSCSPISGHRSVSWYQQTPGQGLQFLFEYFSETQRNKGNFPGRFSGRQFSNSRSEMNVSTLELGDSALYLCASSLVSGSYNEQFFGPGTRLTVL.

The chain uses TRBV3-1 (or the pseudogene TRBV3-2) and TRBJ1-2; 7 bases match TRBD1. The CDR3 runs 15 residues. CDR1 LGHDT and CDR2 YNNKEL come from the germline V gene (reference sequence). The junction had 7 bases not matched to a gene; V was cut back by 1 base and J by 5 bases. Here the CDR3 DNA reads TGTGCCAGCAGCCAAGGTATGGGACAGCGTTATGGCTACACCTTC. This sequence encodes CASSQGMGQRYGYTF.

V is TRBV9 and J is TRBJ2-2; D is unresolved. Trimming removed 3 bases at V and 1 base at J, with 7 bases between. The CDR3 sequence is 14 residues long. Looked up from germline, CDR1 is SGDLS and CDR2 is YYNGEE. CDR3 bases: TGTGCCAGCAGCGGCCGTGGGAACACCGGGGAGCTGTTTTTT. This encodes CASSGRGNTGELFF.

The rearrangement uses TRBV18 and TRBJ1-2; 7 nucleotides line up with TRBD1. V dropped 4 bases and J dropped 3; count of bases not matched to a gene: 2. Germline CDR1 is KGHSH and CDR2 is LQKENI. This CDR3 is 13 amino acids long. The CDR3 coding sequence is TGTGCCAGCTCACAGGGGGCCGACTATGGCTACACCTTC. Residues: CASSQGADYGYTF. Together with reference TRBV18 and TRBJ1-2, the CDR3 gives the full variable domain: NAGVMQNPRHLVRRRGQEARLRCSPMKGHSHVYWYRQLPEEGLKFMVYLQKENIIDESGMPKERFSAEFPKEGPSILRIQQVVRGDSAAYFCASSQGADYGYTFGSGTRLTVV.

V gene TRBV19 combines with J gene TRBJ2-3; unclear D gene. V was trimmed by 2 bases and J by 5 bases, leaving 8 bases between them. Germline assignment: CDR1 LNHDA and CDR2 SQIVND (reference sequence). The CDR3 covers 13 residues. CDR3 sequence reads: CASSISRGDTQYF. CDR3 bases: TGTGCCAGTAGTATATCGCGAGGAGATACGCAGTATTTT.

This clone was recorded many times. The chain combines TRBV27 with TRBJ2-1; unclear D gene. Germline V gives CDR1 MNHEY, CDR2 SMNVEV (reference sequence). The ends were cut back, 5 bases at V and 6 bases at J, with 14 bases in the middle. This CDR3 has 14 residues. CDR3 loop: CASSQGSQANEQFF. DNA for the CDR3: TGTGCCAGCAGTCAAGGATCACAAGCCAATGAGCAGTTCTTC.

The gene calls are TRBV28 and TRBJ2-1, with D possibly matching TRBD1 (6 bases). The CDR3 contains 14 residues. V was clipped by 4 bases and J by 5 bases, with 12 bases between them. CDR1 and CDR2 from the germline V gene are MDHEN and SYDVKM. The CDR3 nucleotides are TGTGCCAGCAGTTCGGCGGACAGACACAATGAGCAGTTCTTC. Translating gives CASSSADRHNEQFF.

V usage is TRBV7-9 and J usage is TRBJ2-7; D perhaps matches TRBD1 (5 bases). Trimming pared 5 bases from V and 5 bases from J, leaving 22 bases between. This CDR3 region has 16 residues. The germline gives CDR1 SEHNR, CDR2 FQNEAQ (reference sequence). CDR3 in DNA: TGTGCCAGCAGCCCTAACTCCCAGGGTTTGTCGCACGAGCAGTACTTC. Its protein is CASSPNSQGLSHEQYF.

The chain recombines TRBV19 with TRBJ2-6; D is tentatively TRBD1 or TRBD2 (5 bases each). V was pared by 9 bases and J by 2 bases, with 23 bases between. Germline CDR1 reads LNHDA; CDR2 reads SQIVND (reference sequence). CDR3 length: 18 residues. This chain's CDR3 is CASNQWGLFSAGANVLTF. CDR3 coding DNA: TGTGCCAGCAATCAATGGGGGTTGTTTTCGGCTGGGGCCAACGTCCTGACTTTC.

The chain uses TRBV12-5 and TRBJ2-2, with TRBD1 matching over 8 bases. The CDR3 sequence is 16 residues long. Per germline, CDR1 LGHNT and CDR2 FRNRAP. Trimming removed 6 bases from V and 1 base from J; junction bases left unmatched: 7. The CDR3 here is CASGRSGTGNTGELFF. CDR3 DNA: TGTGCTAGTGGAAGGTCCGGGACAGGGAACACCGGGGAGCTGTTTTTT. Together with reference TRBV12-5 and TRBJ2-2, the CDR3 gives the full variable domain: DARVTQTPRHKVTEMGQEVTMRCQPILGHNTVFWYRQTMMQGLELLAYFRNRAPLDDSGMPKDRFSAEMPDATLATLKIQPSEPRDSAVYFCASGRSGTGNTGELFFGEGSRLTVL.

Concerning this clone itself: A far larger clone is one nucleotide away, so this likely arose from a read error. The CDR3 coding sequence is TGTGCCAGCACCGGGACAGATAATTCACCCCTCCACTTT. This translates into CASTGTDNSPLHF. This chain connects TRBV2 to TRBJ1-6; 7 bases fit TRBD1. The germline CDR1 and CDR2 sequences are SNHLY and FYNNEI. V was clipped by 7 bases and J by 5 bases; unmatched bases: 2. The CDR3 loop spans 13 amino acids.

CDR3 in DNA: TGTGCCAGCAGTTTTTGGACAGGGTACCAAGAGACCCAGTACTTC. It specifies CASSFWTGYQETQYF. This rearrangement joins TRBV25-1 to TRBJ2-5; 8 bases are a match to TRBD1. The CDR3 length is 15 residues. V dropped 5 bases and J dropped 0; count of bases not matched to a gene: 5. Per germline, CDR1 MGHDK and CDR2 SYGVNS.